Below, 21 T cell receptor beta chains from the same sample are listed, as sequenced in a study of T cells after posttransplantation cyclophosphamide. Controls had myeloablative marrow grafts with methotrexate and calcineurin inhibitor, sampled at 1 year. Sequencing was performed with immunoSEQ multiplex PCR; in TCRdb, only in-frame clones are kept and a portion is missing. The sample includes roughly 21,000 clones, about 86% of them seen just once. The sample consisted of PBMCs, taken about 13 months after allogeneic stem cell transplant with calcineurin inhibitor and methotrexate. The receptors originated from a female patient younger than 45 who received an allogeneic stem cell transplant from an unrelated donor, was CMV-positive, and had acute and chronic GVHD. Certain T cells may be donor cells from the graft.

The chain joins TRBV28 to TRBJ2-7, with 8 bases lining up with TRBD2. Germline CDR1 and CDR2: MDHEN and SYDVKM. With V trimmed by 7 bases and J by 2 bases, 10 bases remained unmatched. The CDR3 consists of 15 residues. CDR3 sequence reads: CASTVTGTRPYEQYF. CDR3 DNA: TGTGCCAGCACCGTAACAGGGACTAGGCCCTACGAGCAGTACTTC.

This clone appeared a few times. V is TRBV10-3 and J is TRBJ1-1, with D perhaps TRBD1 (5 bases). Germline CDR1 reads ENHRY; CDR2 reads SYGVKD. The ends were cut back, 10 bases at V and 1 base at J, with 13 bases in the middle. The CDR3 covers 13 residues. The CDR3 is CASKRGKNTEAFF. The CDR3 DNA follows: TGTGCCAGCAAGCGGGGCAAGAACACTGAAGCTTTCTTT.

The chain joins TRBV6-5 to TRBJ1-1; D is undetermined. There are 15 residues in the CDR3. Trimming stripped 0 bases from V and 0 bases from J, with 8 bases between. The germline gives CDR1 MNHEY, CDR2 SVGAGI. In DNA form, the CDR3 reads TGTGCCAGCAGTTACTCGATCACTGTGAACACTGAAGCTTTCTTT. Translation gives CASSYSITVNTEAFF.

This rearrangement joins TRBV9 to TRBJ2-5; D not resolved. Looked up from germline, CDR1 is SGDLS and CDR2 is YYNGEE. This CDR3 comprises 14 residues. Trimming stripped 3 bases from V and 7 bases from J, with 16 bases between. In DNA form, the CDR3 reads TGTGCCAGCAGCGCCCACCTCGGCCAGGTGACCCAGTACTTC. Its protein product is CASSAHLGQVTQYF.

On this clone: A read error may account for a junction end that differs from germline. This chain connects TRBV6-5 to TRBJ2-1; maybe TRBD1 (5 bases). The CDR3 extends over 11 amino acids. The germline V gene encodes CDR1 MNHEY and CDR2 SVGAGI. The CDR3 sequence: CASSLGREPVF. CDR3 in DNA: TGTGCCAGCAGTTTGGGCAGGGAACCGGTCTTC.

This clone has only one observation. The chain is built from TRBV25-1 and TRBJ1-1; D not certain. CDR3 size: 14 residues. The germline gives CDR1 MGHDK, CDR2 SYGVNS. The ends were cut back, 4 bases at V and 3 bases at J, with 12 bases in the middle. Here the CDR3 DNA reads TGTGCCAGCAGTGCCAGGTGGAAGGACACTGAAGCTTTCTTT. Residues: CASSARWKDTEAFF.

A few counts support this clone. The chain uses TRBV2 and TRBJ1-5; no reliable D call. Trimming removed 6 bases at V and 0 bases at J, with 9 bases between. CDR3 length: 14 amino acids. Germline V gene lookup returns CDR1 SNHLY and CDR2 FYNNEI. DNA for the CDR3: TGTGCCAGCAGGAAGAGAAGTAGCAATCAGCCCCAGCATTTT. Encoded protein: CASRKRSSNQPQHF.

The rearrangement links TRBV21-1 to TRBJ1-5. TRBV21-1 is a pseudogene segment. The CDR3 length is 18 residues. This CDR3 reads CASSKRPTRGGFCQPQHF. CDR3 coding DNA: TGTGCCAGCAGCAAACGTCCTACTCGGGGAGGATTTTGTCAGCCCCAGCATTTT.

The chain links TRBV20-1 to TRBJ1-1, with a possible D match to TRBD1 (5 bases). CDR3 length: 11 amino acids. Germline values: CDR1 DFQATT, CDR2 SNEGSKA (reference sequence). Trimming took 5 bases from V and 3 from J, leaving 7 bases between them. The CDR3 DNA reads as TGCAGTGCTCCAGGGTACACTGAAGCTTTCTTT. Protein sequence: CSAPGYTEAFF.

J is TRBJ2-1 and V is TRBV9; D gene unclear. This CDR3 region has 16 residues. In germline, CDR1 is SGDLS, CDR2 YYNGEE. V was trimmed by 2 bases and J by 7 bases, leaving 19 bases between them. The CDR3: CASSVVPYRSANEQFF. In DNA, the CDR3 is TGTGCCAGCAGCGTGGTCCCCTACCGCAGCGCAAATGAGCAGTTCTTC.

This chain connects TRBV7-2 to TRBJ2-5, with D possibly being TRBD1 (6 bases). Trimming took 1 base from V and 3 from J, leaving 12 bases between them. Germline V gene sequence: CDR1 SGHTA, CDR2 FQGNSA. There are 15 residues in the CDR3. CDR3 in amino acids: CASSLGGRGEETQYF. The CDR3 DNA sequence: TGTGCCAGCAGCTTAGGGGGCAGGGGAGAAGAGACCCAGTACTTC.

The J gene is TRBJ2-2, the V gene TRBV5-4; TRBD2 matches 8 bases. V lost 4 bases and J lost 5; bases outside the gene matches: 19. The CDR3 consists of 19 residues. CDR1 and CDR2 (germline): SGHNT, YYREEE (reference sequence). The DNA of the CDR3 is TGTGCCAGCAGCCTGGAGGGGGGGGGAGCGGGAGATGGAACCGGGGAGCTGTTTTTT. Protein: CASSLEGGGAGDGTGELFF.

The chain employs TRBV6-5 and TRBJ2-7, with 14 nucleotides matching TRBD2. The CDR3 has 15 amino acids. Germline V gene sequence: CDR1 MNHEY, CDR2 SVGAGI. The ends lost 7 bases at V and 4 bases at J; junction bases unmatched: 6. CDR3 DNA sequence: TGTGCCAGCACCCCCGGGACTAGCGGGAGTTACGAGCAGTACTTC. Protein product: CASTPGTSGSYEQYF.

This clone has just one count. This chain joins TRBV29-1 and TRBJ2-1; D remains ambiguous. This CDR3 is built from 11 residues. Trimming took off 4 bases at V and 8 bases at J, with 9 bases between the two ends. Germline CDR1 reads SQVTM; CDR2 reads ANQGSEA. The DNA of the CDR3 is TGCAGCGTTGTAGAAACTTATGAGCAGTTCTTC. Translating gives CSVVETYEQFF.

The chain combines TRBV4-3 with TRBJ2-4, with 13 nucleotides matching TRBD2. The CDR3 contains 19 residues. V gave up 0 bases and J gave up 5 bases; unmatched junction bases: 10. Germline CDR1 and CDR2: LGHNA and YSLEER. CDR3: CASSQETSGRPSEENIQYF. The CDR3 DNA sequence: TGCGCCAGCAGCCAAGAGACTAGCGGGAGGCCTAGTGAGGAAAACATTCAGTACTTC.

This rearrangement joins TRBV5-1 to TRBJ1-4, with D hard to call. Trimming removed 2 bases from V and 8 bases from J, with 10 bases in between. This CDR3 spans 13 amino acids. Germline assignment: CDR1 SGHRS and CDR2 YFSETQ. CDR3 DNA: TGCGCCAGCAGCTTAAAAGGAGGGGAAAAACTGTTTTTT. Translating it yields CASSLKGGEKLFF.

V is TRBV7-3 and J is TRBJ2-5; TRBD1 might be the D (5 bases). CDR1 and CDR2 from the germline V gene are SGHTA and FQGTGA. This CDR3 contains 14 residues. Between the trimmed V and J ends, which lost 2 bases and 5 bases, there was a span of 12 bases. CDR3 sequence: CASSLLGAGETQYF. For the CDR3, the DNA is TGTGCCAGCAGCTTATTAGGGGCTGGTGAGACCCAGTACTTC.

Worth noting for this clone: Here the CDR3 omits its conserved ending phenylalanine or tryptophan, so a read error is the likely source. V gene TRBV7-9 combines with J gene TRBJ1-6, with D perhaps TRBD1 (6 bases). This CDR3 region has 11 residues. V was cut by 6 bases and J by 10 bases, with 7 bases left in between. In germline, CDR1 is SEHNR, CDR2 FQNEAQ (reference sequence). The chain's CDR3 is CASSQGSPLHL. CDR3 nucleotides: TGTGCCAGCAGTCAGGGGTCACCCCTCCACCTT.

This clone turned up a few times. The chain has TRBV6-6 and TRBJ2-7; D unresolved. The CDR3 runs to 11 residues. Deletions cut 6 bases from V and 3 bases from J, with 6 bases between. Germline V CDR1 and CDR2: MNHNY, SVGAGI (reference sequence). CDR3: CASSFGYEQYF. In nucleotides, the CDR3 is TGTGCCAGCAGCTTCGGCTACGAGCAGTACTTC.

The chain employs TRBV7-6 and TRBJ2-2; D is unclear. This CDR3 has 13 amino acids. V lost 4 bases and J lost 6, with 9 bases in between. Germline CDR1 is SGHVS and CDR2 is FNYEAQ. The CDR3: CASSSVGAGELFF. CDR3 bases: TGTGCCAGCAGCTCGGTCGGAGCCGGGGAGCTGTTTTTT.

This clone has just one count. The chain employs TRBV12-5 and TRBJ1-3, with D perhaps TRBD1 (6 bases). Germline values: CDR1 LGHNT, CDR2 FRNRAP. The CDR3 runs 16 residues. V lost 7 bases and J 0 bases, leaving 16 bases between the germline ends. The CDR3, as DNA: TGTGCTAGTGCCCATCACAGGGTTTTCTCTGGAAACACCATATATTTT. Protein: CASAHHRVFSGNTIYF.